The 29 T cell receptor beta chains given below trace back to one sample, sequenced in a study of regulatory T cells in long-lasting Graves disease. To make TCR beta libraries, researchers used iRepertoire HTBI primers and Arm-PCR of CDR3 regions. A single record per CDR3 protein comes from TCRdb applying MiXCR to the multiplex PCR reads. The table includes 400,000 to 500,000 distinct CDR3 sequences, roughly 21% detected once. Time point of the sample: persistent/refractory GD, antithyroid drugs over 5 years with positive TRAb. PBMCs were the source of the RNA used for TCR sequencing. Specimen: peripheral blood mononuclear cells (PBMCs), collected when the disease was refractory, from a patient treated with antithyroid drugs. These receptors were obtained from a female donor with Graves disease.

In its sample, this clonotype was seen many times. As DNA, the CDR3 is TGTGCCACCAGCCTCGATCTCGTTGGCCGCCAATCGGAGACCCAGTACTTC. This translates into CATSLDLVGRQSETQYF. The gene calls are TRBV15 and TRBJ2-5; D ambiguous. V was cut by 5 bases and J by 5 bases, with 24 bases left in between. Germline values: CDR1 LNHNV, CDR2 YYDKDF (reference sequence). This CDR3 region has 17 residues.

In its sample, this clonotype was seen many times. This chain uses TRBV2 with TRBJ1-5, with D possibly TRBD1 on 5 matching bases. Germline V gene data show CDR1 as SNHLY and CDR2 as FYNNEI. The CDR3 spans 15 residues. V was shortened by 1 base and J by 0 bases, with 7 bases between the two germline ends. The chain's CDR3 is CASSEETGSNQPQHF. In DNA form, the CDR3 reads TGTGCCAGCAGTGAAGAAACAGGTAGCAATCAGCCCCAGCATTTT.

This chain links TRBV5-1 with TRBJ1-3; 7 bases are shared with TRBD1. V trimming: 3 bases; J trimming: 4 bases; junction bases outside the gene matches: 4. The CDR3 contains 14 residues. Germline CDR1 SGHRS, CDR2 YFSETQ. As DNA, the CDR3 is TGCGCCAGCAGCTCGACAGGGTTCGGAAACACCATATATTTT. Translation: CASSSTGFGNTIYF.

The rearrangement uses TRBV7-9 and TRBJ1-1, with 7 bases matching TRBD1. Germline CDR1 SEHNR, CDR2 FQNEAQ (reference sequence). The CDR3 covers 12 residues. J lost 10 bases, V lost 7 bases, and 9 bases had no gene match. CDR3 bases: TGTGCCAGCACTTCAGGGGGAGCGGGAGCTTTCTTT. This codes for CASTSGGAGAFF.

V and J are TRBV5-1 and TRBJ1-1; unclear D gene. CDR3 length equals 18 residues. V was shortened by 1 base and J by 0 bases, with 19 bases between the two germline ends. Germline V CDR1 and CDR2: SGHRS, YFSETQ. CDR3 in DNA: TGCGCCAGCAGCTTGCTTTTTATAAAAACAGAAATGAACACTGAAGCTTTCTTT. Its protein product is CASSLLFIKTEMNTEAFF.

Written as DNA, the CDR3 is TGTGCCAGCAGCTTAACAGGTCGGGATGGCTACACCTTC. Residues: CASSLTGRDGYTF. V is TRBV7-9 and J is TRBJ1-2; D is possibly TRBD1 (5 bases). CDR1 and CDR2 from the germline V gene are SEHNR and FQNEAQ (reference sequence). The CDR3 is 13 amino acids. The germline V and J ends were trimmed by 2 bases and 6 bases, with 10 bases remaining between them.

This clonotype appeared many times. The rearrangement joins TRBV5-1 to TRBJ2-7, with TRBD2 matching over 8 bases. This CDR3 has 16 residues. CDR1 and CDR2 (germline): SGHRS, YFSETQ. Trimming removed 5 bases from V and 7 bases from J; junction bases left unmatched: 17. The CDR3 sequence: CASSLTGLAEFREQYF. Written as DNA, the CDR3 is TGCGCCAGCAGTCTTACCGGACTAGCCGAGTTCAGGGAGCAGTACTTC.

With respect to this clonotype: Likely a read error: the CDR3 ends without its conserved phenylalanine or tryptophan. The DNA is left out, because the CDR3 cannot be placed on it with certainty; the CDR3 is given as TCRdb lists it. The rearrangement links TRBV6-2 or TRBV6-3 to TRBJ2-7; the table's D call, TRBD2, was not checked against the DNA. Per the germline V gene, CDR1 is MNHEY and CDR2 is SVGEGT. Termini included, the CDR3 measures 12 amino acids. CDR3 in amino acids: CASSELGLAEYI.

This clonotype was observed many times. The chain has TRBV24-1 and TRBJ2-7; 8 nucleotides align to TRBD2. The CDR3 loop spans 15 amino acids. CDR1 is KGHDR and CDR2 is SFDVKD in the germline V gene. V dropped 2 bases and J dropped 5; count of bases not matched to a gene: 7. The CDR3 sequence: CATSDYSGGKDEQYF. DNA of the CDR3: TGTGCCACCAGTGATTACTCGGGAGGGAAGGACGAGCAGTACTTC.

This chain connects TRBV7-6 to TRBJ2-7, with a tentative D call TRBD1 (5 bases). V shed 1 base and J shed 5 bases, with 12 bases lying between them. CDR1 SGHVS and CDR2 FNYEAQ come from the germline V gene. There are 14 residues in the CDR3. The CDR3 sequence is CASSLGQSRDEQYF. In nucleotides, the CDR3 is TGTGCCAGCAGCTTAGGACAGTCAAGGGACGAGCAGTACTTC.

This clonotype was observed many times. This chain connects TRBV27 to TRBJ1-6; no clear D gene. Germline CDR1 is MNHEY and CDR2 is SMNVEV (reference sequence). The CDR3 covers 16 residues. Trimming took off 2 bases at V and 0 bases at J, with 8 bases between the two ends. CDR3 loop: CASSLMFSSYNSPLHF. The CDR3, as DNA: TGTGCCAGCAGTTTAATGTTCAGCTCCTATAATTCACCCCTCCACTTT.

This clonotype showed up many times. The V gene is TRBV28, the J gene TRBJ2-7, with 9 bases identical to TRBD1. This CDR3 contains 16 residues. CDR1 is MDHEN, CDR2 SYDVKM, per germline. The trim removed 2 bases at V and 5 bases at J, leaving 10 bases unmatched. The CDR3 coding sequence is TGTGCCAGCAGTTTACCGACGACAGGGGGGAACCACGAGCAGTACTTC. As protein: CASSLPTTGGNHEQYF.

This clonotype was seen only a few times. The J gene is TRBJ1-1, the V gene TRBV3-1; D gene unclear. V was cut by 0 bases and J by 6 bases, with 17 bases left in between. The germline CDR1 and CDR2 sequences are LGHDT and YNNKEL (reference sequence). The CDR3 is 16 residues long. The CDR3, as DNA: TGTGCCAGCAGCCAAGATTACGGCAGTCTAGAGGCTGAAGCTTTCTTT. It translates to CASSQDYGSLEAEAFF.

This clonotype has only a few counts. The chain uses TRBV5-1 and TRBJ1-4, with D unclear. V was clipped by 4 bases and J by 7 bases, with 17 bases between them. Germline V CDR1 and CDR2: SGHRS, YFSETQ. The CDR3 runs to 15 residues. CDR3 coding DNA: TGCGCCAGCAGCCCCGGACCGGCAATAAGTGAAAAACTGTTTTTT. Amino acids: CASSPGPAISEKLFF.

Many counts were recorded for this clonotype. V gene TRBV9 combines with J gene TRBJ1-2, with a tentative D call TRBD1 (5 bases). There are 20 residues in the CDR3. V gave up 2 bases and J gave up 4 bases, with 30 bases separating them. Germline CDR1 reads SGDLS; CDR2 reads YYNGEE. In nucleotides, the CDR3 is TGTGCCAGCAGCGTCGGTGCCCCTGACACCCCAGCCGCCGGGGGCTATGGCTACACCTTC. It yields the protein CASSVGAPDTPAAGGYGYTF.

This clonotype was counted a few times. This chain uses TRBV30 with TRBJ2-7; TRBD1 or TRBD2 may be the D gene (5 bases each). Trimming stripped 3 bases from V and 6 bases from J, with 9 bases between. There are 11 residues in the CDR3. Germline CDR1 GTSNPN, CDR2 SVGIG (reference sequence). CDR3 DNA sequence: TGTGCCTGGAGCGCAGGGAGCGAGCAGTACTTC. Translated: CAWSAGSEQYF. Supplemented by reference TRBV30 and TRBJ2-7, the full variable domain reads SQTIHQWPATLVQPVGSPLSLECTVEGTSNPNLYWYRQAAGRGLQLLFYSVGIGQISSEVPQNLSASRPQDRQFILSSKKLLLSDSGFYLCAWSAGSEQYFGPGTRLTVT.

The rearrangement links TRBV9 to TRBJ1-1; D is ambiguous. V was trimmed by 4 bases and J by 10 bases, leaving 14 bases between them. There are 12 residues in the CDR3. CDR1 is SGDLS, CDR2 YYNGEE, per germline. The CDR3 DNA reads as TGTGCCAGCAGCCCTCAATGGGAAGGAGCTTTCTTT. Translated, it gives CASSPQWEGAFF.

This clonotype was seen more than once but under ten times. J is TRBJ2-1 and V is TRBV6-2 or TRBV6-3; D tentatively reads TRBD1 or TRBD2 (5 bases each). V was cut by 5 bases and J by 6 bases, with 20 bases left in between. The CDR3 length is 16 residues. From germline, CDR1 is MNHEY and CDR2 SVGEGT. DNA of the CDR3: TGTGCCAGCAGTGCCCTTAGGCTTGAGAGGGGCAATGAGCAGTTCTTC. Residues: CASSALRLERGNEQFF.

This chain uses TRBV15 with TRBJ2-2; 7 nucleotides agree with TRBD1. Germline CDR1 and CDR2: LNHNV and YYDKDF (reference sequence). V was clipped by 7 bases and J by 6 bases; unmatched bases: 11. The CDR3 has 15 residues. This chain's CDR3 is CATTPRAGGSGELFF. The CDR3 DNA reads as TGTGCCACCACCCCAAGGGCAGGGGGATCCGGGGAGCTGTTTTTT.

This clonotype has a count of ten or more. This chain joins TRBV28 and TRBJ2-7, with D tentatively TRBD1 or TRBD2 (7 bases each). CDR3 length equals 16 residues. The germline V gene has CDR1 MDHEN and CDR2 SYDVKM. The V end lost 0 bases, the J end lost 0 bases, and 12 bases lay between the germline ends. CDR3 in DNA: TGTGCCAGCAGTTTATGGACAGGGAGGGCCTCCTACGAGCAGTACTTC. Protein sequence: CASSLWTGRASYEQYF. The full variable domain, rest sourced from reference TRBV28 and TRBJ2-7, is DVKVTQSSRYLVKRTGEKVFLECVQDMDHENMFWYRQDPGLGLRLIYFSYDVKMKEKGDIPEGYSVSREKKERFSLILESASTNQTSMYLCASSLWTGRASYEQYFGPGTRLTVT.

The rearrangement uses TRBV7-2 and TRBJ2-5; D is ambiguous. The CDR3 consists of 16 residues. From germline, CDR1 is SGHTA and CDR2 FQGNSA. V dropped 7 bases and J dropped 5 bases, with 23 bases sitting between them. CDR3 region: CASTLGHQLPQETQYF. DNA for the CDR3: TGTGCCAGCACCCTAGGGCACCAACTACCCCAGGAGACCCAGTACTTC. Drawing the rest from reference TRBV7-2 and TRBJ2-5, the complete variable domain is GAGVSQSPSNKVTEKGKDVELRCDPISGHTALYWYRQSLGQGLEFLIYFQGNSAPDKSGLPSDRFSAERTGGSVSTLTIQRTQQEDSAVYLCASTLGHQLPQETQYFGPGTRLLVL.

This clonotype has only a few counts. The chain has TRBV20-1 and TRBJ2-7; TRBD2 aligns across 8 bases. Germline trimming cut 1 base from V and 4 bases from J; bases unmatched to any gene: 6. CDR3 length: 14 amino acids. Per the germline V gene, CDR1 is DFQATT and CDR2 is SNEGSKA (reference sequence). The CDR3 nucleotides are TGCAGTGCTAGAGGCCTAGCGGGCCTGTACGAGCAGTACTTC. It translates to CSARGLAGLYEQYF.

The chain carries TRBV28 and TRBJ1-5, with D unresolved. The germline CDR1 and CDR2 sequences are MDHEN and SYDVKM. V was pared by 4 bases and J by 1 base, with 11 bases between. The length of the CDR3 is 15 residues. CDR3 sequence (DNA): TGTGCCAGCAGTTCCCCGGGGAGGAGCAATCAGCCCCAGCATTTT. It codes for CASSSPGRSNQPQHF.

This clonotype came up many times. This chain uses TRBV15 with TRBJ1-5, with 10 bases aligning to TRBD1. With V trimmed by 3 bases and J by 12 bases, 20 bases remained unmatched. Germline lookup yields CDR1 LNHNV and CDR2 YYDKDF (reference sequence). The CDR3 is made up of 18 amino acids. In nucleotides, the CDR3 is TGTGCCACCAGCAGGGGGACAGGGGTTTCCCTCGCGGCAGCGGGCCAGCATTTT. Translation: CATSRGTGVSLAAAGQHF.

This clonotype was found many times. The genes are TRBV11-2 and TRBJ2-7, with no clear D. CDR3 length: 12 residues. Germline CDR1 and CDR2: SGHAT and FQNNGV. Trimming left V 5 bases short and J 6 bases short, with 11 bases between. The CDR3 reads CASSRQRGEQYF. Here the CDR3 DNA reads TGTGCCAGCAGCCGTCAGAGAGGCGAGCAGTACTTC.

This clonotype has more than one count but fewer than ten. The rearrangement uses TRBV3-1 and TRBJ2-7; 10 positions agree with TRBD2. Looked up from germline, CDR1 is LGHDT and CDR2 is YNNKEL (reference sequence). The CDR3 length is 12 residues. After removal of 8 bases from V and 6 bases from J, the junction contained 4 bases not matched to a gene. CDR3 DNA: TGTGCCAGCCAAATAGCGGGAGGCGAGCAGTACTTC. Protein sequence: CASQIAGGEQYF.

This clonotype was detected a few times. The chain uses TRBV7-9 and TRBJ2-2, with 12 bases lining up with TRBD2. The V segment lost 3 bases and the J segment 7 bases; nucleotides outside the gene matches: 15. Germline assignment: CDR1 SEHNR and CDR2 FQNEAQ (reference sequence). This CDR3 comprises 19 residues. In nucleotides, the CDR3 is TGTGCCAGCAGCTTTCAACTAGCGGGAGGCATCCAGGGAGACGGGGAGCTGTTTTTT. It yields the protein CASSFQLAGGIQGDGELFF.

This clonotype has a count of ten or more. The chain joins TRBV15 to TRBJ1-2, with D possibly matching TRBD1 (6 bases). Germline V CDR1 and CDR2: LNHNV, YYDKDF (reference sequence). V was shortened by 3 bases and J by 6 bases, with 17 bases between the two germline ends. This CDR3 comprises 15 residues. The CDR3 DNA follows: TGTGCCACCAGCAGCGCGGGACAAAGAGGGCATGGCTACACCTTC. It yields the protein CATSSAGQRGHGYTF.

The table lists this clonotype with many counts. This chain links TRBV24-1 with TRBJ2-7; D gene ambiguous. V gave up 3 bases and J gave up 6 bases, with 11 bases separating them. The CDR3 extends over 13 amino acids. Germline V lookup: CDR1 KGHDR, CDR2 SFDVKD. In DNA, the CDR3 is TGTGCCACCAGTGATGTCAGTTTCCTCGAGCAGTACTTC. It specifies CATSDVSFLEQYF.